The clone carrying this T cell receptor (beta chain) was counted once. The entry originates in a study of blood T cell repertoires in COVID-19. Study-wide background: The samples span acute and convalescent COVID-19 from the United States, Italy and Spain. PBMCs, B-cell-depleted T cells, or T cells were the source of the cDNA or gDNA that made up the material.

Per the authors' pipeline: Reference gene primer amplification gave estimated nucleated cell counts. Only in-frame clones appear in the TCRdb table, and some are missing; sequencing was by immunoSEQ multiplex PCR. That table is the source of V, J and clone size, and D and trimming were worked out from the DNA. The repertoire holds approximately 300,000 clones, with around 89% as singletons. The Seattle patients joined while their infection was active and were tracked longitudinally afterward. The TCR was taken from a woman between 50 and 59 years old with COVID-19, enrolled during active disease. Source material: peripheral blood.

The CDR3 loop reads CASSLEGQYYGYTF. CDR3 DNA: TGTGCCAGCAGCTTGGAGGGACAGTACTATGGCTACACCTTC. The V call is TRBV5-4, the J call TRBJ1-2; 7 bases match TRBD1. Unmatched junction bases numbered 2, after V lost 0 bases and J lost 3 bases. Germline V lookup: CDR1 SGHNT, CDR2 YYREEE (reference sequence). The CDR3 is 14 residues long.